Below, one T cell receptor (beta chain) is given with its context. Its antigen is still unknown. This sample is part of a study of graft-versus-host responses after intestinal transplantation. At the level of the study: All recipients were transplanted with multivisceral, liver-intestinal, or isolated intestinal grafts. Study-level points and caveats: Early after transplant, HvG clones declined as circulating GvH clones peaked. Graft-donor T cell macrochimerism in patients accompanied high graft-versus-host to host-versus-graft clonal ratios in allografts.

CDR1 and CDR2 from the germline V gene are SGHTA and FQGTGA. Trimming left V 5 bases short and J 10 bases short, with 9 bases between. The CDR3 consists of 11 residues. The table came from immunoSEQ multiplex PCR; TCRdb's copy has only in-frame clones and leaves some out. The table lists fewer than 150,000 clones, more than 80% of them singletons, with roughly 0.16% in the top ten. The receptor was derived from a human donor who received an intestinal transplant. The V and J genes are TRBV7-3 and TRBJ2-1; possible D gene TRBD2, 5 bases. The sample was unstimulated CD4+ T cells sorted from spleen or lymph node cells, taken before intestinal transplant. CDR3 sequence (DNA): TGTGCCAGCAGCAGCGGAGGCGAGCAGTTCTTC. Its protein product is CASSSGGEQFF.